Listed here are 9 T cell receptor beta chains from one sample, sequenced in a study of shared clonotypes between healthy human individuals. The table came from immunoSEQ multiplex PCR; TCRdb's copy has only in-frame clones and leaves some out. The table lists approximately 530,000 clones, 90% to 97% of them singletons. Sequenced input: naive CD4+ T cells sorted from blood. Subset meaning: CD45RA+ positively selected. All receptors derive from a woman in her twenties or thirties in good health.

This clone has a handful of counts. CDR3 amino acids: CASSTGTANYGYTF. The CDR3 nucleotides read TGTGCCAGCAGCACCGGGACAGCTAACTATGGCTACACCTTC. The chain combines TRBV7-9 with TRBJ1-2; 7 bases fit TRBD1. The J segment lost 0 bases and the V segment lost 5 bases, leaving 3 bases of the junction unmatched. CDR1 and CDR2 (germline): SEHNR, FQNEAQ (reference sequence). This CDR3 has 14 residues.

This rearrangement joins TRBV7-2 to TRBJ1-3, with D possibly matching TRBD1 (6 bases). The CDR3 length is 15 residues. Looked up from germline, CDR1 is SGHTA and CDR2 is FQGNSA. The V gene lost 7 bases and the J gene lost 0 bases, with 13 bases spanning the gap. The CDR3 DNA sequence: TGTGCCAGCAAGGGGGTCCGGGGCTCTGGAAACACCATATATTTT. It yields the protein CASKGVRGSGNTIYF.

This clone was seen a single time. The CDR3 DNA follows: TGTGCCAGCAGCCGAAGTCCGGGACTAGGGTCCTACGAGCAGTACTTC. This encodes CASSRSPGLGSYEQYF. The genes are TRBV7-9 and TRBJ2-7, with 8 bases that match TRBD2. Trimming took 5 bases from V and 1 from J; bases not matched to a gene: 10. This CDR3 region has 16 residues. The germline CDR1 and CDR2 sequences are SEHNR and FQNEAQ (reference sequence).

This chain uses TRBV19 with TRBJ1-1; 7 nucleotides agree with TRBD1. The CDR3 length is 17 residues. J lost 0 bases, V lost 3 bases, and 10 bases had no gene match. The V gene's germline CDR1 is LNHDA and CDR2 SQIVND (reference sequence). The CDR3 DNA follows: TGTGCCAGTAGTATCATTACCAGGGGGAGTGTGAACACTGAAGCTTTCTTT. Translation: CASSIITRGSVNTEAFF.

Comments on this clone: The sample contains more than one DNA sequence encoding this CDR3. The V gene is TRBV5-1, the J gene TRBJ2-2, with a possible D match to TRBD2 (6 bases). The CDR3 has 16 amino acids. The V and J ends lost 4 bases and 0 bases respectively, with 13 bases between them. Germline V CDR1 and CDR2: SGHRS, YFSETQ. CDR3 sequence: CASSASGTSNTGELFF. CDR3 DNA: TGCGCCAGCAGCGCCTCCGGGACTTCGAACACCGGGGAGCTGTTTTTT.

The chain employs TRBV5-8 and TRBJ2-1; 10 nucleotides match TRBD1. V shed 7 bases, J shed 14 bases, and the junction held 9 bases outside the gene matches. The CDR3 loop spans 12 amino acids. Germline loops: CDR1 SGHTS, CDR2 YDEGEE. CDR3 bases: TGTGCCAGCTCGGACAGGGGGACCGGGGAGTTCTTC. Amino acid sequence: CASSDRGTGEFF. Full variable domain (outside the CDR3, taken from reference TRBV5-8 and TRBJ2-1): EAGVTQSPTHLIKTRGQQATLRCSPISGHTSVYWYQQALGLGLQFLLWYDEGEERNRGNFPPRFSGRQFPNYSSELNVNALELEDSALYLCASSDRGTGEFFGPGTRLTVL.

J is TRBJ2-3 and V is TRBV28, with 13 bases that match TRBD2. Germline CDR1 reads MDHEN; CDR2 reads SYDVKM. V lost 8 bases, J lost 6 bases, and 5 bases stayed unmatched. This CDR3 has 14 amino acids. CDR3 protein: CASGLAGVLDTQYF. The CDR3, as DNA: TGTGCCAGCGGACTAGCGGGAGTCCTCGATACGCAGTATTTT.

The chain employs TRBV30 and TRBJ1-1; D possibly corresponds to TRBD1 (5 bases). Trimming left V 2 bases short and J 6 bases short, with 13 bases between. The CDR3 has 13 amino acids. The germline CDR1 and CDR2 sequences are GTSNPN and SVGIG (reference sequence). CDR3 loop: CAWSRQGRAEAFF. CDR3 bases: TGTGCCTGGAGTAGGCAGGGTCGTGCTGAAGCTTTCTTT.

This CDR3 reads CASVALSDTQYF. The DNA of the CDR3 is TGTGCCAGCGTAGCGTTGTCAGATACGCAGTATTTT. The chain carries TRBV21-1 and TRBJ2-3; the D call TRBD2 from the table was never checked on the DNA. TRBV21-1 is termed a pseudogene. The CDR3 has 12 amino acids.